The present T cell receptor beta chain was sequenced within a study of blood T cell repertoires in COVID-19. Study-wide context: Both acute and convalescent COVID-19 samples were obtained from the United States, Italy and Spain. The cDNA or gDNA used as material had been derived from T cells, B-cell-depleted T cells, or PBMCs.

The CDR3 is 15 amino acids. Germline V lookup: CDR1 SGHTA, CDR2 FQGNSA. V was pared by 6 bases and J by 0 bases, with 7 bases of the junction left unmatched. As processed by the authors: Amplification with reference gene primers provided the estimates of nucleated cell counts. Only in-frame clones appear in the TCRdb table, and some are missing; sequencing was by immunoSEQ multiplex PCR. Clonal size and the V and J genes are those of that table, whereas D and trimming came from the DNA. The sample has about 50,000 clones, roughly 78% seen once. The chain couples TRBV7-2 to TRBJ1-1; 7 bases align to TRBD1. Sequencing was performed on peripheral blood. The receptor was isolated from a man between 65 and 79 years old with acute or convalescent COVID-19. CDR3 residues: CASRKGGTVNTEAFF. CDR3 DNA sequence: TGTGCCAGCAGAAAAGGGGGGACAGTGAACACTGAAGCTTTCTTT.